The T cell receptor beta chain described here comes from a study of CD8+CD57+ T cells in acquired aplastic anemia. The study, taken as a whole, reports: Patients and controls had CD8+ Simpson's diversity values that were not significantly distinct.

CDR1 and CDR2 from the germline V gene are SQVTM and ANQGSEA. The V gene lost 4 bases and the J gene lost 0 bases, with 7 bases spanning the gap. The CDR3 length is 12 residues. This clonotype has just a few counts. The antigen is unknown. Genomic DNA, serving as template, underwent TCR beta VDJ and CDR3 profiling. TCRdb recomputed calls from the reads with MiXCR, one row per CDR3 protein. The sample consists of 250,000 or so distinct CDR3 sequences, around half of them appearing once. An expansion of CD8+CD57+ cells by flow cytometry had been shown in patients chosen for sequencing. Therapy had not been given to patients before blood sampling.

The chain is built from TRBV29-1 and TRBJ2-7; D unresolved. This receptor was taken from a human donor with aplastic anemia. The sequencing input was sorted CD4+, CD8+, or CD8+CD57+ T cells (not recorded which) from PBMCs. This CDR3 reads CSVGRSSYEQYF. The CDR3 coding sequence is TGCAGCGTTGGCAGGAGCTCCTACGAGCAGTACTTC.